The rows below give T cell receptor beta chains drawn from one sample of a study of T cell responses to AZD1222 COVID-19 vaccine. Data came from immunoSEQ multiplex PCR; TCRdb stores just in-frame clones and leaves some out. The table has about 140,000 clones, 89% seen once. This sample comprised peripheral blood, obtained on day 0 of AZD1222 vaccination. These receptors all come from an adult in good health. Both conserved end residues are part of each CDR3. A D gene is named only where the DNA matches it firmly. Only some rows state a clone size, as once, few, many or a class for expanded clones.

TRBV20-1	-	TRBJ1-2	-	TGCAGTGCGGGGGGACCGACAGGCTACACCTTC	CSAGGPTGYTF
TRBV19	-	TRBJ1-1	-	TGTGCCAGTAGTGAAGTGGGTGCTGAAGCTTTCTTT	CASSEVGAEAFF
TRBV23-1	-	TRBJ1-1	TRBD1	TGCGCCAGCAGTCTCCTCTCAGGGGGAAGAGGGATGAACACTGAAGCTTTCTTT	CASSLLSGGRGMNTEAFF
TRBV5-1	once	TRBJ1-1	-	TGCGCCAGCAGGCCGAGGGAGAACACTGAAGCTTTCTTT	CASRPRENTEAFF
TRBV7-9	-	TRBJ1-5	-	TGTGCCAGCAGCTTAGGGGACGGATTCAATCAGCCCCAGCATTTT	CASSLGDGFNQPQHF
TRBV4-2	-	TRBJ1-1	-	TGTGCCAGCAGCCAAGATGGGGAGAACACTGAAGCTTTCTTT	CASSQDGENTEAFF
TRBV7-2	-	TRBJ2-7	TRBD2	TGTGCCAGCAGCTTAAATGGCGGGAGAGTGGAGCAGTACTTC	CASSLNGGRVEQYF
TRBV11-2	-	TRBJ2-5	-	TGTGCCAGCAGCTTAAATAAGGGGCGTTCCCAGACCCAGTACTTC	CASSLNKGRSQTQYF
TRBV28	-	TRBJ1-1	TRBD1	TGTGCCAGCAGTCTATTAATAGGGGGCAACACTGAAGCTTTCTTT	CASSLLIGGNTEAFF
TRBV5-1	-	TRBJ2-1	-	TGCGCCAGCAGCTTGGCAGGGGGGCCTAGCAGCGCCTACAATGAGCAGTTCTTC	CASSLAGGPSSAYNEQFF
TRBV14	-	TRBJ1-2	-	TGTGCCAGCAGCCAAGGGGGTTATGGCTACACCTTC	CASSQGGYGYTF
TRBV20-1	-	TRBJ1-1	-	TGCAGTGCTAGAAGTGGGGGGAAAGCTTTCTTT	CSARSGGKAFF
TRBV12-3/TRBV12-4	few	TRBJ2-7	-	TGTGCCAGCAGCCAGGGGGGTTCCGAGCAGTACTTC	CASSQGGSEQYF
TRBV9	once	TRBJ2-6	TRBD2	TGTGCCAGCAGGACGGGACTAGCGGGAGTTGGGGCCAACGTCCTGACTTTC	CASRTGLAGVGANVLTF
TRBV29-1	once	TRBJ2-7	TRBD1	TGCAGCGTGGGACAGAACGAGCAGTACTTC	CSVGQNEQYF
TRBV23-1	-	TRBJ1-3	-	TGCGCCACACCAAGGGGACCTGCCTCTGGAAACACCATATATTTT	CATPRGPASGNTIYF
TRBV5-1	once	TRBJ2-1	-	TGCGCCAGCAGCTTGTTCTTGTCTAGCGAGCCTTCGAGCAATGAGCAGTTCTTC	CASSLFLSSEPSSNEQFF
TRBV6-1	once	TRBJ2-4	TRBD2	TGTGCCAGCAGTGAAGCGGGGACTAGCGGGAGAAAAAACATTCAGTACTTC	CASSEAGTSGRKNIQYF
TRBV30	once	TRBJ1-5	TRBD1	TGTGCCTGGAGTGTACCCGGGACAGGGGCTGGTTATCAGCCCCAGCATTTT	CAWSVPGTGAGYQPQHF
TRBV7-9	-	TRBJ1-4	-	TGTGCCAGCAGCTTCGGTGAAAAACTGTTTTTT	CASSFGEKLFF
TRBV28	-	TRBJ2-1	-	TGTGCCAGCAGTCCCTATCAGGAGCTAAAGTTCTTC	CASSPYQELKFF
TRBV13	-	TRBJ2-1	TRBD2	TGTGCCAGCAGCTCTGTAGGCGGGAGCTCCTACAATGAGCAGTTCTTC	CASSSVGGSSYNEQFF
TRBV24-1	-	TRBJ2-5	-	TGTGCCACCAGTGATCGACGGGGAGAGATGGAGACCCAGTACTTC	CATSDRRGEMETQYF
TRBV5-1	-	TRBJ2-2	-	TGCGCCAGCAGGAATTACGGGGGAACGGCCGGGGAGCTGTTTTTT	CASRNYGGTAGELFF
TRBV5-1	-	TRBJ1-2	-	TGCGCCAGCAGCTCGGAGGGGCAGGGACGCTATGGCTACACCTTC	CASSSEGQGRYGYTF
TRBV19	-	TRBJ2-1	TRBD2	TGTGCCAGTAGCTTGACTAGCGGGGGAGCCAATGAGCAGTTCTTC	CASSLTSGGANEQFF
TRBV5-4	-	TRBJ2-7	TRBD1	TGTGCCAGCAGCCCTGGACAGGGGGACTACGAGCAGTACTTC	CASSPGQGDYEQYF
TRBV3-1/TRBV3-2	-	TRBJ2-1	TRBD2	TGTGCCAGCAGCCGACCAAAGATAAGTAGCGGGCAAATAAAACGGGGGGATGAGCAGTTCTTC	CASSRPKISSGQIKRGDEQFF
TRBV27	once	TRBJ1-5	TRBD1	TGTGCCAGCATTCCGAACACAGGGGGCGCTTCTTTTTCGGATCAGCCCCAGCATTTT	CASIPNTGGASFSDQPQHF
TRBV4-1	-	TRBJ2-5	TRBD1	TGCGCCAGCAGCCAGCCTCGGGACAGAGAACAAGAGACCCAGTACTTC	CASSQPRDREQETQYF
TRBV4-1	-	TRBJ2-7	-	TGCGCCAGCAGCCACCCGATAGGGGGAACCTACGAGCAGTACTTC	CASSHPIGGTYEQYF
TRBV19	-	TRBJ2-5	-	TGTGCCAGTAGTTTTGCGACCATCTTGGGCGAGACCCAGTACTTC	CASSFATILGETQYF
TRBV13	-	TRBJ2-1	TRBD1	TGTGCCAGCAGGCGACAGGGTAGGAAGTATGAGCAGTTCTTC	CASRRQGRKYEQFF
TRBV5-1	-	TRBJ2-3	-	TGCGCCAGCAGCTTGGGTTCCGGCAGCGACAGCACAGATACGCAGTATTTT	CASSLGSGSDSTDTQYF
TRBV28	-	TRBJ1-4	-	TGTGCCAGCAGTTATAATGAAAAACTGTTTTTT	CASSYNEKLFF
TRBV18	few	TRBJ2-7	TRBD2	TGTGCCAGCTCACCACTAGCGGGGCCGAGCTCCTACGAGCAGTACTTC	CASSPLAGPSSYEQYF
TRBV18	-	TRBJ1-1	-	TGTGCCAGCTCACCACAATCGAAGCCGGGGGACACTGAAGCTTTCTTT	CASSPQSKPGDTEAFF
TRBV6-1	once	TRBJ1-5	-	TGTGCCAGCAGTGAAGCCGCCACAGGGCTTTGGAATCAGCCCCAGCATTTT	CASSEAATGLWNQPQHF
TRBV27	-	TRBJ1-2	TRBD1	TGTGCCAGCACCTCTTTAGGGACAGGGGGCCTCTCTCTCTATGGCTACACCTTC	CASTSLGTGGLSLYGYTF
TRBV15	-	TRBJ1-2	-	TGTGCCACCAGCAGACGAGGGGATGGGGATGGCTACACCTTC	CATSRRGDGDGYTF
TRBV10-2	-	TRBJ2-3	-	TGCGCCAGCAGGGACCGGGGCACAGATACGCAGTATTTT	CASRDRGTDTQYF
TRBV28	-	TRBJ2-2	TRBD2	TGTGCCAGCAGTTTGAGGCTAGCGGGGAACACCGGGGAGCTGTTTTTT	CASSLRLAGNTGELFF
TRBV6-5	-	TRBJ1-5	-	TGTGCCAGCAGAGCGGGACCCTATGCGTCGCCCCAGCATTTT	CASRAGPYASPQHF
TRBV24-1	-	TRBJ2-3	-	TGTGCCACCAGTGACCCGACAGCAGATACGCAGTATTTT	CATSDPTADTQYF
TRBV5-1	-	TRBJ1-2	-	TGCGCCAGCAGAAATGGGGGGGGCAGGGCCCCCGATGGCTACACCTTC	CASRNGGGRAPDGYTF
TRBV6-5	-	TRBJ1-2	-	TGTGCCAGCAGAACCTCAGGGGAAATTTACTATGGCTACACCTTC	CASRTSGEIYYGYTF
TRBV27	-	TRBJ1-1	-	TGTGCCAGCAGTTTATCGAACACAGCTAAAGCTTTCTTT	CASSLSNTAKAFF
TRBV19	-	TRBJ2-5	-	TGTGCCAGTAGTATAGATACCCGGTCCCAAGAGACCCAGTACTTC	CASSIDTRSQETQYF
TRBV18	-	TRBJ2-3	-	TGTGCCAGCTCACCTCGGGACTCACCCACAGATACGCAGTATTTT	CASSPRDSPTDTQYF
TRBV11-2	-	TRBJ1-2	TRBD1	TGTGCCAGCAGCCCAGACAGGGAGGATGGCTACACCTTC	CASSPDREDGYTF
TRBV6-5	-	TRBJ1-2	TRBD1	TGTGCCAGCAGTTACTCGAACAGGGGGCTGAACTATGGCTACACCTTC	CASSYSNRGLNYGYTF
TRBV2	-	TRBJ2-7	-	TGTGCCAGCAGTGGCACAGGATCATACGAGCAGTACTTC	CASSGTGSYEQYF
TRBV28	-	TRBJ2-5	-	TGTGCCAGCAGTCCAATGGGGGGTGCGGAGACCCAGTACTTC	CASSPMGGAETQYF
TRBV19	once	TRBJ2-7	TRBD1	TGTGCCAGTAGTATCGGGACAGGGGCCCCGGGGGGCTACGAGCAGTACTTC	CASSIGTGAPGGYEQYF